Each of the 26 T cell receptor beta chains below was sequenced from the same sample in a study of shared T cell receptors in the human thymus. The assay was immunoSEQ multiplex PCR, and TCRdb's table has in-frame clones only and misses some. In the table there are hundreds of thousands of clones, around 78% of which are singletons. The same sample was also used in a study of human thymus T cells.

Sequencing used thymocytes. Receptor source: a boy in the first two years of life with a congenital heart defect.

CDR3 in amino acids: CASSLSWYSNYEQYF. The DNA for the CDR3 is TGTGCCAGCAGTTTATCGTGGTACAGCAATTACGAGCAGTACTTC. This rearrangement joins TRBV27 to TRBJ2-7; no definite D call. V was shortened by 0 bases and J by 4 bases, with 13 bases between the two germline ends. The CDR3 runs to 15 residues. CDR1 and CDR2 from the germline V gene are MNHEY and SMNVEV (reference sequence).

This clone was seen a few times. The gene calls are TRBV28 and TRBJ2-2; the match to TRBD2 covers 11 bases. This CDR3 contains 17 residues. V trimming: 6 bases; J trimming: 3 bases; junction bases outside the gene matches: 9. Germline values: CDR1 MDHEN, CDR2 SYDVKM. The CDR3 spells CASSLGLAGGDTGELFF. CDR3 in DNA: TGTGCCAGCAGCCTGGGCCTAGCGGGAGGCGACACCGGGGAGCTGTTTTTT.

The chain joins TRBV29-1 to TRBJ1-2; D possibly corresponds to TRBD1 (5 bases). The CDR3 has 12 residues. CDR1 is SQVTM, CDR2 ANQGSEA, per germline. With 8 bases removed from V and 0 bases from J, the gap between germline ends came to 10 bases. The CDR3, as DNA: TGCAGCCCCCCGGGGGCTAACTATGGCTACACCTTC. Amino acid sequence: CSPPGANYGYTF.

The rearrangement joins TRBV4-3 to TRBJ2-1; 8 positions agree with TRBD2. Trimming removed 5 bases from V and 7 bases from J; junction bases left unmatched: 7. CDR1 LGHNA and CDR2 YSLEER come from the germline V gene. The CDR3 contains 14 residues. Written as DNA, the CDR3 is TGCGCCAGCAGCACACCCCGGGGGGGGAATGAGCAGTTCTTC. Protein sequence: CASSTPRGGNEQFF.

The chain is built from TRBV5-4 and TRBJ1-2; 8 nucleotides match TRBD1. V shed 6 bases and J 6 bases; nucleotides not matched to a gene: 7. Looked up from germline, CDR1 is SGHNT and CDR2 is YYREEE (reference sequence). The CDR3 loop spans 13 amino acids. CDR3 sequence (DNA): TGTGCCAGCACCCGGACAGGGCGGAATGGCTACACCTTC. Amino acids: CASTRTGRNGYTF.

The rearrangement uses TRBV27 and TRBJ1-1; D is perhaps TRBD1 (5 bases). The germline V gene has CDR1 MNHEY and CDR2 SMNVEV (reference sequence). With 3 bases removed from V and 4 bases from J, the gap between germline ends came to 12 bases. The CDR3 is 14 amino acids. CDR3: CASSFQSGGTEAFF. In nucleotides, the CDR3 is TGTGCCAGCAGTTTCCAATCGGGGGGCACTGAAGCTTTCTTT.

The chain joins TRBV5-1 to TRBJ1-2; a weak D match, TRBD1 (5 bases). The CDR3 has 13 residues. The ends were cut back, 0 bases at V and 7 bases at J, with 10 bases in the middle. Germline CDR1 and CDR2: SGHRS and YFSETQ. The CDR3 DNA sequence: TGCGCCAGCAGCTTGGCGGGGGGGTTTGGCTACACCTTC. This sequence encodes CASSLAGGFGYTF.

V and J are TRBV6-4 and TRBJ2-7, with TRBD1 matching over 8 bases. CDR3 length: 13 amino acids. Per the germline V gene, CDR1 is MRHNA and CDR2 is SNTAGT. J gave up 5 bases and V 4 bases, and 4 bases lay outside the gene matches. In DNA, the CDR3 is TGTGCCAGCAGTGGAAGGACAGGGAACGAGCAGTACTTC. It encodes CASSGRTGNEQYF.

J is TRBJ1-1 and V is TRBV19, with TRBD1 identical over 8 bases. The V gene's germline CDR1 is LNHDA and CDR2 SQIVND (reference sequence). Germline trimming cut 1 base from V and 0 bases from J; bases unmatched to any gene: 7. CDR3 size: 17 residues. This CDR3 reads CASSIGGQGGVNTEAFF. The CDR3, as DNA: TGTGCCAGTAGTATAGGAGGACAGGGAGGGGTGAACACTGAAGCTTTCTTT.

This chain connects TRBV19 to TRBJ2-5, with 7 bases lining up with TRBD2. The CDR3 has 13 amino acids. V lost 5 bases, J lost 4 bases, and 4 bases stayed unmatched. Germline CDR1 is LNHDA and CDR2 is SQIVND (reference sequence). DNA for the CDR3: TGTGCCAGTAGTGGAGGGGAGGGAGAGACCCAGTACTTC. Translated, it gives CASSGGEGETQYF.

This clone was seen only a few times. The V call is TRBV28, the J call TRBJ2-7; a possible D gene is TRBD2 (5 bases). This CDR3 is 14 amino acids long. The V gene's germline CDR1 is MDHEN and CDR2 SYDVKM. V was shortened by 6 bases and J by 7 bases, with 19 bases between the two germline ends. The CDR3 protein is CASSPDSPHSEQYF. Here the CDR3 DNA reads TGTGCCAGCAGCCCGGACTCGCCCCATAGTGAGCAGTACTTC.

The chain joins TRBV4-1 to TRBJ2-4; no clear D gene. The CDR3 contains 14 residues. V was shortened by 3 bases and J by 0 bases, with 6 bases between the two germline ends. Germline lookup yields CDR1 MGHRA and CDR2 YSYEKL. The CDR3 reads CASSHRVAKNIQYF. The CDR3 region has the DNA TGCGCCAGCAGCCACCGTGTAGCCAAAAACATTCAGTACTTC.

The chain combines TRBV25-1 with TRBJ2-1; maybe TRBD2 (6 bases). The CDR3 sequence is 14 residues long. V was clipped by 2 bases and J by 8 bases, with 13 bases between them. Germline loops: CDR1 MGHDK, CDR2 SYGVNS. This chain's CDR3 is CASSEGEAWHEQFF. The CDR3 region has the DNA TGTGCCAGCAGTGAAGGGGAGGCCTGGCATGAGCAGTTCTTC. Complete variable domain (other parts from reference TRBV25-1 and TRBJ2-1): EADIYQTPRYLVIGTGKKITLECSQTMGHDKMYWYQQDPGMELHLIHYSYGVNSTEKGDLSSESTVSRIRTEHFPLTLESARPSHTSQYLCASSEGEAWHEQFFGPGTRLTVL.

The V and J genes are TRBV11-2 and TRBJ1-1; D uncertain. With 2 bases removed from V and 3 bases from J, the gap between germline ends came to 13 bases. Per germline, CDR1 SGHAT and CDR2 FQNNGV. This CDR3 is built from 15 residues. DNA for the CDR3: TGTGCCAGCAGCTTACGGGGAGGAAGATACACTGAAGCTTTCTTT. Amino acid sequence: CASSLRGGRYTEAFF.

V usage is TRBV7-2 and J usage is TRBJ2-7, with TRBD2 matching over 11 bases. Per the germline V gene, CDR1 is SGHTA and CDR2 is FQGNSA. Trimming removed 4 bases from V and 3 bases from J; junction bases left unmatched: 5. There are 15 residues in the CDR3. The CDR3 reads CASSSLAGGLYEQYF. The CDR3 DNA is TGTGCCAGCAGCTCTCTAGCGGGAGGCCTCTACGAGCAGTACTTC.

The gene calls are TRBV27 and TRBJ1-4; D ambiguous. This CDR3 contains 16 residues. CDR1 is MNHEY and CDR2 is SMNVEV in the germline V gene (reference sequence). Trimming left V 2 bases short and J 1 base short, with 11 bases between. This CDR3 is CASSLESGVTNEKLFF. CDR3 in DNA: TGTGCCAGCAGTTTAGAGTCTGGAGTAACTAATGAAAAACTGTTTTTT. The full variable domain, in which reference TRBV27 and TRBJ1-4 provide the parts outside the CDR3, is EAQVTQNPRYLITVTGKKLTVTCSQNMNHEYMSWYRQDPGLGLRQIYYSMNVEVTDKGDVPEGYKVSRKEKRNFPLILESPSPNQTSLYFCASSLESGVTNEKLFFGSGTQLSVL.

This rearrangement joins TRBV2 to TRBJ1-1, with D possibly being TRBD1 (5 bases). This CDR3 is 14 amino acids long. Germline V gives CDR1 SNHLY, CDR2 FYNNEI. V lost 6 bases and J 3 bases, leaving 14 bases between the germline ends. CDR3 nucleotides: TGTGCCAGCAGCCCCGGCCGGGGGGACACTGAAGCTTTCTTT. This codes for CASSPGRGDTEAFF.

The gene calls are TRBV7-9 and TRBJ2-7; D uncertain. Deletions cut 5 bases from V and 3 bases from J, with 11 bases between. CDR1 SEHNR and CDR2 FQNEAQ come from the germline V gene (reference sequence). This CDR3 contains 13 residues. The chain's CDR3 is CASSGPHLYEQYF. For the CDR3, the DNA is TGTGCCAGCAGCGGGCCCCACCTCTACGAGCAGTACTTC.

This clone was counted a single time. The gene calls are TRBV28 and TRBJ2-7; D perhaps matches TRBD1 (5 bases). From germline, CDR1 is MDHEN and CDR2 SYDVKM. This CDR3 has 14 residues. Trimming shortened V by 6 bases and J by 0 bases, and 12 bases separated the two germline ends. CDR3 nucleotide sequence: TGTGCCAGCAGGGCAGGGATTAGCTCCTACGAGCAGTACTTC. Protein sequence: CASRAGISSYEQYF.

This clone was counted only a few times. The chain uses TRBV5-1 and TRBJ2-2; D gene ambiguous. The CDR3 covers 15 residues. Germline V gene sequence: CDR1 SGHRS, CDR2 YFSETQ. V was cut by 4 bases and J by 3 bases, with 13 bases left in between. The CDR3 DNA reads as TGCGCCAGCAGCCCATACCCTATACACACCGGGGAGCTGTTTTTT. Translation gives CASSPYPIHTGELFF.

This clone was detected a few times. This chain links TRBV2 with TRBJ2-7; 7 bases fit TRBD1. The CDR3 runs to 15 residues. J gave up 5 bases and V 6 bases, and 13 bases lay outside the gene matches. Looked up from germline, CDR1 is SNHLY and CDR2 is FYNNEI. CDR3 loop: CASSEPTGNGNEQYF. CDR3 coding DNA: TGTGCCAGCAGCGAACCGACAGGGAACGGGAACGAGCAGTACTTC.

The chain couples TRBV15 to TRBJ2-7, with a tentative D call TRBD1 (5 bases). Trimming pared 3 bases from V and 1 base from J, leaving 10 bases between. Germline CDR1 is LNHNV and CDR2 is YYDKDF (reference sequence). This CDR3 has 14 amino acids. The CDR3, as DNA: TGTGCCACCAGCAGGGACATTATTTCCTACGAGCAGTACTTC. Its translation: CATSRDIISYEQYF.

The chain couples TRBV6-5 to TRBJ2-7; D is undetermined. The V end was cut by 3 bases, the J end by 3 bases, with 15 bases between. This CDR3 spans 15 amino acids. Germline lookup yields CDR1 MNHEY and CDR2 SVGAGI. DNA of the CDR3: TGTGCCAGCAGTTATCGGTTCAACCGCTTCTACGAGCAGTACTTC. Translation gives CASSYRFNRFYEQYF.

The chain has TRBV4-3 and TRBJ2-2; 7 bases align to TRBD2. CDR3 length: 18 amino acids. The germline V gene has CDR1 LGHNA and CDR2 YSLEER. V shed 0 bases, J shed 1 base, and the junction held 8 bases outside the gene matches. The CDR3 nucleotides read TGCGCCAGCAGCCAAGATCGGGTTGGGGGGGTGAACACCGGGGAGCTGTTTTTT. Translating gives CASSQDRVGGVNTGELFF.

The CDR3 reads CSVQDRVPPYGYTF. The CDR3 DNA reads as TGCAGCGTTCAGGACAGGGTCCCGCCCTATGGCTACACCTTC. The chain carries TRBV29-1 and TRBJ1-2; TRBD1 aligns across 8 bases. The germline V gene encodes CDR1 SQVTM and CDR2 ANQGSEA. V shed 5 bases, J shed 4 bases, and the junction held 9 bases outside the gene matches. The length of the CDR3 is 14 residues.

CDR3 in amino acids: CASSEGLAGRGTDTQYF. The CDR3 DNA reads as TGTGCCAGCAGCGAGGGACTAGCGGGAAGGGGCACAGATACGCAGTATTTT. The chain employs TRBV9 and TRBJ2-3, with 13 bases lining up with TRBD2. Germline V gene data show CDR1 as SGDLS and CDR2 as YYNGEE. There are 17 residues in the CDR3. V lost 3 bases, J lost 1 base, and 5 bases stayed unmatched.